The 2 T cell receptor beta chains reported below all come from one sample, sequenced in a study of cytomegalovirus exposure and HLA in healthy donors. Amplification used 60 Vbeta primers and 13 Jbeta primers. Sequenced by immunoSEQ multiplex PCR; TCRdb stores in-frame clones only, minus some. Of 100,000 to 150,000 clones in the sample, roughly 81% were seen once. Sequenced input: PBMCs. Every receptor here comes from a woman in her twenties or thirties in good health and CMV-seronegative.

The chain is built from TRBV27 and TRBJ2-7; tentatively, D is TRBD2 (6 bases). The CDR3 has 14 amino acids. Germline CDR1 and CDR2: MNHEY and SMNVEV (reference sequence). V shed 5 bases and J shed 2 bases, with 13 bases lying between them. CDR3 residues: CASSPGTRAYEQYF. CDR3 in DNA: TGTGCCAGCAGTCCCGGGACTCGCGCCTACGAGCAGTACTTC.

J is TRBJ1-6 and V is TRBV6-5, with 7 bases identical to TRBD1. This CDR3 has 16 residues. V trimming: 4 bases; J trimming: 5 bases; junction bases outside the gene matches: 8. Looked up from germline, CDR1 is MNHEY and CDR2 is SVGAGI. CDR3 DNA sequence: TGTGCCAGCAGTTCCTTGGCCGGGACAGATAATTCACCCCTCCACTTT. Amino acid sequence: CASSSLAGTDNSPLHF.